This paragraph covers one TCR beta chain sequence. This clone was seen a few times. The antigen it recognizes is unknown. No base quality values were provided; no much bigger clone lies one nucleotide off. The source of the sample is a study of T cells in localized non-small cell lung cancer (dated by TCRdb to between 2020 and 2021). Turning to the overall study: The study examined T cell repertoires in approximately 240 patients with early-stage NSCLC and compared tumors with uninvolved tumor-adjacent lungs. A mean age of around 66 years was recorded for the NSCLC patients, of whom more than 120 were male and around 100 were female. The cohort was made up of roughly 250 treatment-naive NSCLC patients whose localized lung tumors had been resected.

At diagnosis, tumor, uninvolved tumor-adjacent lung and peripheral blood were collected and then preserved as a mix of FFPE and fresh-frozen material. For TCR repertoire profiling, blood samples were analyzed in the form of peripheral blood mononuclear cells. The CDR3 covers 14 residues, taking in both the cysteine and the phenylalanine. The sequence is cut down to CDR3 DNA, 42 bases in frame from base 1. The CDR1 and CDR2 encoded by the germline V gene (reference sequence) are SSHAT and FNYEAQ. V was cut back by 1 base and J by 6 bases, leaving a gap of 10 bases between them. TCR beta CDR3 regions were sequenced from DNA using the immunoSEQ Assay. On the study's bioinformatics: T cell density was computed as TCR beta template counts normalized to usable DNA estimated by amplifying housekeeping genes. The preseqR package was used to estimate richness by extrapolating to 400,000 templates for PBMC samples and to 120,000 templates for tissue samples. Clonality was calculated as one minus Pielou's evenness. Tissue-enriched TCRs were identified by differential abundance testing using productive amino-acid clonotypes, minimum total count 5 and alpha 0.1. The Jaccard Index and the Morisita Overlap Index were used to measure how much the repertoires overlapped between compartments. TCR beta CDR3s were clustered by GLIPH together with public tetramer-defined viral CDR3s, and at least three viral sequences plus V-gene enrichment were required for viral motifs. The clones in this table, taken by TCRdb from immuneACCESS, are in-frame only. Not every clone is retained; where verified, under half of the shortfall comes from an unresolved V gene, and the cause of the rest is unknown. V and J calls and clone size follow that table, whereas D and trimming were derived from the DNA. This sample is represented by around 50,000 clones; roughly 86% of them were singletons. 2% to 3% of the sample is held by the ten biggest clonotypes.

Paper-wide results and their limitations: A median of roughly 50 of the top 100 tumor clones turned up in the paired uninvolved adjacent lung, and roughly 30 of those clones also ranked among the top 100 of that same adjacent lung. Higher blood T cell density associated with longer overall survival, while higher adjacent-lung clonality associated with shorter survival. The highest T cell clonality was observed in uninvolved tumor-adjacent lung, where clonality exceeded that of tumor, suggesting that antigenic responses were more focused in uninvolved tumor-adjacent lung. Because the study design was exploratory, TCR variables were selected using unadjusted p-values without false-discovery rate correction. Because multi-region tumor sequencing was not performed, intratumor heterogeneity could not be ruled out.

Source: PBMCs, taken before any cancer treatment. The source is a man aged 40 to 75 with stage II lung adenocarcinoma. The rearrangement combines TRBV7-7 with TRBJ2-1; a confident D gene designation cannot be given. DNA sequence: TGTGCCAGCAGCTTAGAGGAAGGTTTCAATGAGCAGTTCTTC. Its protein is CASSLEEGFNEQFF.